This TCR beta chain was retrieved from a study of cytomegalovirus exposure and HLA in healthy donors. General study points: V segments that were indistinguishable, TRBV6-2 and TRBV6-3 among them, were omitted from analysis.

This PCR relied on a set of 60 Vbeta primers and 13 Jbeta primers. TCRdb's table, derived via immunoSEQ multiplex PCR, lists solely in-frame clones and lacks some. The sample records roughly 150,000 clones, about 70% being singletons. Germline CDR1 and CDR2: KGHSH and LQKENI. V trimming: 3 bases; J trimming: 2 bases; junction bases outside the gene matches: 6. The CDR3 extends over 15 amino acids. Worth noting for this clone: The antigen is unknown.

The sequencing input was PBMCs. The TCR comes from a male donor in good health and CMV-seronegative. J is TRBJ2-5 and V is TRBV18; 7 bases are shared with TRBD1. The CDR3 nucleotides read TGTGCCAGCTCACCCCTACGGACAGGACAAGAGACCCAGTACTTC. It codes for CASSPLRTGQETQYF.